This is a list of T cell receptor beta chains from one sample in a study of immune evolution from preneoplasia to lung adenocarcinoma. Sequencing used immunoSEQ multiplex PCR; TCRdb keeps in-frame clones, though not all of them. The sample lists some 41,000 clones; roughly 80% were seen once. The source material was FFPE invasive lung adenocarcinoma tissue. Source of these receptors: a person between 60 and 69 years old with lung adenocarcinoma. Each CDR3 is given with its conserved first and last residue. D genes are given only for firm matches. Some rows have no size entry. The others give once, few or many, or a class for an expanded clone.

CDR3 DNA	CDR3 protein	clone size	V gene	J gene	D gene
TGTGCCAGCAGGGGGGGTTTAGCTTTCTTT	CASRGGLAFF	NA	TRBV2	TRBJ1-1	NA
TGTGCCAGCAGGCGGGACTTAGGAAACACAGATACGCAGTATTTT	CASRRDLGNTDTQYF	NA	TRBV5-8	TRBJ2-3	NA
TGCAGCGCTAACAGGGGCTACAACACCGGGGAGCTGTTTTTT	CSANRGYNTGELFF	once	TRBV29-1	TRBJ2-2	TRBD1
TGCGCCAGCAGCCCAGGGACAGTCAACACCGGGGAGCTGTTTTTT	CASSPGTVNTGELFF	NA	TRBV5-1	TRBJ2-2	TRBD1
TGCGCCAGCAGTGAGTCTAGGGGCAATCAGCCCCAGCATTTT	CASSESRGNQPQHF	NA	TRBV10-2	TRBJ1-5	NA
TGCAGCGTTGGTTGGGGCACAGATACGCAGTATTTT	CSVGWGTDTQYF	NA	TRBV29-1	TRBJ2-3	NA
TGCGCCAGCAGCTTGGCACCTGCGGGAGGGTACAATGAGCAGTTCTTC	CASSLAPAGGYNEQFF	NA	TRBV5-1	TRBJ2-1	TRBD2
TGTGCCATCAGTGGTTGGGGTCAGGACCAGCCCCAGCATTTT	CAISGWGQDQPQHF	once	TRBV10-3	TRBJ1-5	NA
TGTGCCAGCAGCCCTGGGGTAGCGGAAGAAGAGACCCAGTACTTC	CASSPGVAEEETQYF	few	TRBV7-9	TRBJ2-5	NA
TGTGCCAGCAGCTTGACTAGCTACAATGAGCAGTTCTTC	CASSLTSYNEQFF	once	TRBV7-2	TRBJ2-1	NA
TGCAGTGCTAGTGCGTACGAGCAGTACTTC	CSASAYEQYF	few	TRBV20-1	TRBJ2-7	NA
TGTGCCAGCAGCTTAGATGGACAGGCGCGACAGCCCCAGCATTTT	CASSLDGQARQPQHF	NA	TRBV7-9	TRBJ1-5	TRBD1
TGTGCCAGCAGTCAACCCGGGACAGAAACCTACGAGCAGTACTTC	CASSQPGTETYEQYF	NA	TRBV6-6	TRBJ2-7	TRBD1
TGTGCCAGCAGTTTCCCGATCTCCTACGAGCAGTACTTC	CASSFPISYEQYF	NA	TRBV2	TRBJ2-7	NA
TGTGCCAGCTCACCGTCAGCCACGGGGCCCCAGCATTTT	CASSPSATGPQHF	NA	TRBV18	TRBJ1-5	NA
TGCGCCAGCAGCCAAGATAATCAGGGAAACTACGAGCAGTACTTC	CASSQDNQGNYEQYF	NA	TRBV4-3	TRBJ2-7	NA
TGTGCCAGTAGTATATGGCCAGGGTTGAACACTGAAGCTTTCTTT	CASSIWPGLNTEAFF	once	TRBV19	TRBJ1-1	NA
TGCGCCAGCAGCTTGGCCATATCAGAGCTATCCTATGGCTACACCTTC	CASSLAISELSYGYTF	once	TRBV5-1	TRBJ1-2	NA
TGCAGCGCGGGAGGTGGGGAACGCAATGAGCAGTTCTTC	CSAGGGERNEQFF	NA	TRBV29-1	TRBJ2-1	TRBD2
TGTGCCAGCAGCCGGGGAGGGACAGGGGCGTACTACGAGCAGTACTTC	CASSRGGTGAYYEQYF	NA	TRBV14	TRBJ2-7	TRBD1
TGTGCCAGCAGTTCGACAGACGCGCAGCCCCAGCATTTT	CASSSTDAQPQHF	NA	TRBV28	TRBJ1-5	NA
TGTGCCAGCAGCTTCAGGGTAGCTGGCTACACCTTC	CASSFRVAGYTF	NA	TRBV5-6	TRBJ1-2	NA
TGTGCCAGCAGCTTAGGCGTAGCGGGAGTAGACGAGCAGTACTTC	CASSLGVAGVDEQYF	few	TRBV7-3	TRBJ2-7	TRBD2
TGCAGCACAAAAAGGGCCTCAGATACGCAGTATTTT	CSTKRASDTQYF	NA	TRBV29-1	TRBJ2-3	NA
TGTGCCAGCAAACCGGCCAGGGCTAGCGGGGAGCTGTTTTTT	CASKPARASGELFF	NA	TRBV7-9	TRBJ2-2	NA
TGTGCCAGCAGAACGGACAGGGTGAACACTGAAGCTTTCTTT	CASRTDRVNTEAFF	NA	TRBV28	TRBJ1-1	TRBD1
TGTGCCAGCAGTGACTCCGTGGGAGGGAGCGGGGATACGCAGTATTTT	CASSDSVGGSGDTQYF	once	TRBV6-4	TRBJ2-3	TRBD2
TGTGCCAGCAGCTTGGTTGCAGGGGGCCGAGAGACCCAGTACTTC	CASSLVAGGRETQYF	NA	TRBV5-6	TRBJ2-5	TRBD1
TGTGCCAGCAGCCACCAAGAGTCAGCAAAGCAGTACTTC	CASSHQESAKQYF	NA	TRBV7-9	TRBJ2-7	NA
TGTGCCAGCAGCAGACAGGGGGTTGGGGGAACCTACGAGCAGTACTTC	CASSRQGVGGTYEQYF	NA	TRBV6-6	TRBJ2-7	TRBD1
TGTGCCAGCAGTGCCCGGGACAGGGGACGGATAAATGAGCAGTTCTTC	CASSARDRGRINEQFF	NA	TRBV6-1	TRBJ2-1	TRBD1
TGTGCCTGGAGTAGGGGGGGGAACACTGAAGCTTTCTTT	CAWSRGGNTEAFF	NA	TRBV30	TRBJ1-1	NA